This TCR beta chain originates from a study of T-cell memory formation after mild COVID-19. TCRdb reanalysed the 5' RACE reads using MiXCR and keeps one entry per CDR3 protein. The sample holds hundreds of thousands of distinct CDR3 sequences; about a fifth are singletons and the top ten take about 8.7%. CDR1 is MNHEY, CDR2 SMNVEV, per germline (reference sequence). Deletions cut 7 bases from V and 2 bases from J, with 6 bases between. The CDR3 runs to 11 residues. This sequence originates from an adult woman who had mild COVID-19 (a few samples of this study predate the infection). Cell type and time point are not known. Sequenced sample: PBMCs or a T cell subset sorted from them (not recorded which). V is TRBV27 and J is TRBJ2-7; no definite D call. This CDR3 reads CASTGPYEQYF. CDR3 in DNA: TGTGCCAGCACAGGCCCCTACGAGCAGTACTTC.